What follows describes a single T cell receptor beta chain. The target antigen is unknown. The data originate from a study of OX40 agonist ivuxolimab in advanced cancers. Regarding the study as a whole: Patients who responded partially at 0.1-3.0 mg/kg showed clonal expansion ranking among the lowest. The expanded peripheral T cells' antigen specificity was not determined.

CDR3 length equals 15 residues. Unmatched junction bases numbered 7, after V lost 4 bases and J lost 1 base. The germline V gene has CDR1 MGHDK and CDR2 SYGVNS. This table comes from immunoSEQ multiplex PCR, and its TCRdb copy is limited to in-frame clones, with some not included. The sample lists just over 40,000 clones; around 87% were seen once. With autoimmune disease history or systemic immunosuppression, patients were excluded. This TCR came from an adult with an advanced solid tumor such as melanoma, head and neck, liver or kidney cancer. The gene calls are TRBV25-1 and TRBJ2-7; 7 bases align to TRBD1. Sequences were derived from CD4+ or CD8+ T cells sorted from blood, sampled in a trial of the OX40 agonist ivuxolimab. The CDR3 loop reads CASSGDNRGSYEQYF. CDR3 DNA sequence: TGTGCCAGCAGTGGGGATAACAGGGGTTCCTACGAGCAGTACTTC.